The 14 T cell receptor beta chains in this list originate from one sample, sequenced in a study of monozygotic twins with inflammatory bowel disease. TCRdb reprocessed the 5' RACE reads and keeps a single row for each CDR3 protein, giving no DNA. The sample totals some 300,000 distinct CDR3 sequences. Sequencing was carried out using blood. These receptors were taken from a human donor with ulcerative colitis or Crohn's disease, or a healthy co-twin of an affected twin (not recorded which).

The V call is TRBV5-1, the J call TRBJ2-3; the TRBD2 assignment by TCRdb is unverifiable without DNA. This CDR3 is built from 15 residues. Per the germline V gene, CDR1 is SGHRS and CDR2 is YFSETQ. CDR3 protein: CASSLVSGETDTQYF.

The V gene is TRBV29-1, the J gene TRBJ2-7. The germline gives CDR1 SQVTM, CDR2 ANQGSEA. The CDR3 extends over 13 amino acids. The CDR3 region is CSVVATFSYEQYF.

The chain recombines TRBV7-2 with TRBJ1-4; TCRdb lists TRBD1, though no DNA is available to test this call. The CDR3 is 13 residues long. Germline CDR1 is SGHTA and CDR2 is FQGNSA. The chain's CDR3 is CASSYRTNEKLFF. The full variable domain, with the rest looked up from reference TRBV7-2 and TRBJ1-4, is GAGVSQSPSNKVTEKGKDVELRCDPISGHTALYWYRQSLGQGLEFLIYFQGNSAPDKSGLPSDRFSAERTGGSVSTLTIQRTQQEDSAVYLCASSYRTNEKLFFGSGTQLSVL.

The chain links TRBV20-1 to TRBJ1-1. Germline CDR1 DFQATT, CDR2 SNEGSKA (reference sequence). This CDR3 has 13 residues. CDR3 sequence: CSARHLMNTEAFF.

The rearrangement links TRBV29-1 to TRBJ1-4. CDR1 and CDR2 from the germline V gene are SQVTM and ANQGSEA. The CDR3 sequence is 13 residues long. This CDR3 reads CSAKDGTNEKLFF.

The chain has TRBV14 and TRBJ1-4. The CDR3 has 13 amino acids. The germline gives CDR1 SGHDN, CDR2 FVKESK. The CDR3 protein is CASSQVWGGKLFF.

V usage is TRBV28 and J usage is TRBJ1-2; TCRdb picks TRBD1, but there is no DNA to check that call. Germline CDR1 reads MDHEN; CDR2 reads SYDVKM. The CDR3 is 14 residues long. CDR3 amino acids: CASRQTTGNYGYTF.

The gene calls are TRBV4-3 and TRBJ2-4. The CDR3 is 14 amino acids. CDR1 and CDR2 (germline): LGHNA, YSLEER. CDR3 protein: CASSQEWDKNIQYF.

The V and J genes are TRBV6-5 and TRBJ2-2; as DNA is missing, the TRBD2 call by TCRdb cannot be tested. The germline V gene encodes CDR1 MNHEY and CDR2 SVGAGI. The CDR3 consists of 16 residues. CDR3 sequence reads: CASSFRTSGVTGELFF.

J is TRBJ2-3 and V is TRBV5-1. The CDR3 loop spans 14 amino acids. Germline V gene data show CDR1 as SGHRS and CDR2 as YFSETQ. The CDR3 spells CASSLKEYTDTQYF.

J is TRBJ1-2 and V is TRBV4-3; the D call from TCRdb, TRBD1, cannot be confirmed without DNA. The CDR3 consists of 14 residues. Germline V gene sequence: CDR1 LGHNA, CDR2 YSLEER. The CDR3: CASSVQGPNYGYTF.

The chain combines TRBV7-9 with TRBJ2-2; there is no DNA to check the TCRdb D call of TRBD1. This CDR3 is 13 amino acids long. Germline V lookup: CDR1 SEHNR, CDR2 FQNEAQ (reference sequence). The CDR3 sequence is CASSSTGPGELFF.

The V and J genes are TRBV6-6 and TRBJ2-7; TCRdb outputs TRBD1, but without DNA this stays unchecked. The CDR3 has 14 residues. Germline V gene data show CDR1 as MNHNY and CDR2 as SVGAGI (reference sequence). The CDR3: CASRGGVSSYEQYF.

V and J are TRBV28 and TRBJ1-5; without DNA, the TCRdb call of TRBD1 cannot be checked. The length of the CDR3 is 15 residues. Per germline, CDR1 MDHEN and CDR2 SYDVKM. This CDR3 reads CASSSGQNSNQPQHF.